The 7 T cell receptor beta chains presented below share a single source sample, sequenced in a study of blood T cells in healthy people across ages. Together with a sample-barcoded 5' primer, a J-beta primer mix was included in a second PCR lasting roughly 7 to 11 cycles. A single record per CDR3 protein comes from TCRdb applying MiXCR to the 5' RACE reads. This table holds 800,000 to 1,000,000 distinct CDR3 sequences, roughly 52% found once. Sequences were obtained from blood. The receptors stem from a man aged 25-45 years in good health.

This clonotype was counted only a few times. This chain uses TRBV7-9 with TRBJ2-5; the D is unclear. With 5 bases removed from V and 6 bases from J, the gap between germline ends came to 10 bases. CDR3 length: 12 residues. Germline CDR1 SEHNR, CDR2 FQNEAQ (reference sequence). DNA of the CDR3: TGTGCCAGCAGCCTAAATGTGCAGACCCAGTACTTC. Encoded protein: CASSLNVQTQYF.

There are a few counts of this clonotype. The rearrangement links TRBV20-1 to TRBJ1-4, with D unclear. V was shortened by 5 bases and J by 1 base, with 11 bases between the two germline ends. The germline gives CDR1 DFQATT, CDR2 SNEGSKA (reference sequence). This CDR3 spans 14 amino acids. The CDR3 nucleotides are TGCAGTGCTCCGGATCGGATAACTAATGAAAAACTGTTTTTT. It codes for CSAPDRITNEKLFF.

This clonotype was counted a few times. The genes are TRBV9 and TRBJ2-4; no firm D call. V was pared by 0 bases and J by 1 base, with 5 bases between. The CDR3 loop spans 14 amino acids. Looked up from germline, CDR1 is SGDLS and CDR2 is YYNGEE. The CDR3 DNA reads TGTGCCAGCAGCGTAGACTTCGCCAAAAACATTCAGTACTTC. It specifies CASSVDFAKNIQYF.

This clonotype has a handful of counts. The rearrangement uses TRBV28 and TRBJ1-2; D gene uncertain. V was pared by 3 bases and J by 8 bases, with 13 bases between. This CDR3 comprises 13 residues. Germline CDR1 is MDHEN and CDR2 is SYDVKM. The CDR3 sequence is CASSFRAFGGYTF. Here the CDR3 DNA reads TGTGCCAGCAGTTTCCGGGCCTTCGGGGGCTACACCTTC.

The chain joins TRBV7-2 to TRBJ2-5; the D gene is possibly TRBD2 (6 bases). CDR1 is SGHTA and CDR2 is FQGNSA in the germline V gene. V lost 0 bases and J 3 bases, leaving 17 bases between the germline ends. This CDR3 is built from 17 residues. The DNA for the CDR3 is TGTGCCAGCAGCTTAGCGGGACTCCCCCGCGGCAAAGAGACCCAGTACTTC. This codes for CASSLAGLPRGKETQYF.

The J gene is TRBJ1-2, the V gene TRBV9, with TRBD1 identical over 7 bases. Germline CDR1 reads SGDLS; CDR2 reads YYNGEE. There are 15 residues in the CDR3. V was pared by 4 bases and J by 3 bases, with 9 bases of the junction left unmatched. CDR3 sequence: CASSLSGQADYGYTF. CDR3 in DNA: TGTGCCAGCAGCCTTTCAGGACAGGCCGACTATGGCTACACCTTC. The whole variable domain, filled in from reference TRBV9 and TRBJ1-2, reads DSGVTQTPKHLITATGQRVTLRCSPRSGDLSVYWYQQSLDQGLQFLIQYYNGEERAKGNILERFSAQQFPDLHSELNLSSLELGDSALYFCASSLSGQADYGYTFGSGTRLTVV.

This chain links TRBV4-3 with TRBJ2-5, with 7 nucleotides matching TRBD1. Looked up from germline, CDR1 is LGHNA and CDR2 is YSLEER. CDR3 length equals 14 residues. The V segment lost 5 bases and the J segment 1 base; nucleotides outside the gene matches: 4. DNA of the CDR3: TGCGCCAGCAGCAGGACAGGCAGCCAAGAGACCCAGTACTTC. Its translation is CASSRTGSQETQYF.